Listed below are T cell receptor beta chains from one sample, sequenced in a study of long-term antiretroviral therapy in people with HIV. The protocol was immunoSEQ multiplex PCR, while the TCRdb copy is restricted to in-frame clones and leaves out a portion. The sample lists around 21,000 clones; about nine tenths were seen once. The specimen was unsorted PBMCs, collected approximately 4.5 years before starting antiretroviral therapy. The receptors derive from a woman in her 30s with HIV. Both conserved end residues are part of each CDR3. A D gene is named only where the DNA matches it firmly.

CDR3aa: CASSPSSRFYNSPLHF
CDR3nt: TGCGCCAGCAGCCCCTCGAGTAGATTTTATAATTCACCCCTCCACTTT
j_gene: TRBJ1-6
d_gene: NA
v_gene: TRBV4-3

CDR3aa: CASSVARDTYTDTQYF
CDR3nt: TGTGCCAGCAGCGTAGCTCGGGACACCTACACAGATACGCAGTATTTT
j_gene: TRBJ2-3
d_gene: NA
v_gene: TRBV9

CDR3aa: CASSSYGGIENSPLHF
CDR3nt: TGTGCCAGCAGCTCGTACGGGGGGATCGAAAATTCACCCCTCCACTTT
j_gene: TRBJ1-6
d_gene: NA
v_gene: TRBV9

CDR3aa: CASSKAHSGGGGGYTF
CDR3nt: TGTGCCAGTAGTAAGGCCCATTCGGGGGGCGGTGGAGGCTACACCTTC
j_gene: TRBJ1-2
d_gene: NA
v_gene: TRBV19

CDR3aa: CASSLSVQGGGVWFF
CDR3nt: TGTGCCAGCAGCTTAAGTGTGCAGGGTGGAGGGGTTTGGTTCTTC
j_gene: TRBJ2-1
d_gene: NA
v_gene: TRBV7-9

CDR3aa: CAIKGQTYEQYF
CDR3nt: TGTGCCATCAAGGGACAAACCTACGAGCAGTACTTC
j_gene: TRBJ2-7
d_gene: NA
v_gene: TRBV10-3

CDR3aa: CASGDRGAEKLFF
CDR3nt: TGTGCCAGCGGGGACAGGGGAGCTGAAAAACTGTTTTTT
j_gene: TRBJ1-4
d_gene: TRBD1
v_gene: TRBV25-1

CDR3aa: CASSSWDRGIYGYTF
CDR3nt: TGTGCCAGCAGCTCGTGGGACAGGGGGATCTATGGCTACACCTTC
j_gene: TRBJ1-2
d_gene: TRBD1
v_gene: TRBV5-5

CDR3aa: CAISKTGAGSDGYTF
CDR3nt: TGTGCCATCAGTAAAACAGGGGCAGGTAGCGACGGCTACACCTTC
j_gene: TRBJ1-2
d_gene: TRBD1
v_gene: TRBV10-3

CDR3aa: CASSLGSSGGSYEQYF
CDR3nt: TGCGCCAGCAGCCTGGGAAGTAGCGGTGGCTCCTACGAGCAGTACTTC
j_gene: TRBJ2-7
d_gene: NA
v_gene: TRBV5-1

CDR3aa: CASSLVTGSSTDTQYF
CDR3nt: TGCGCCAGCAGCTTAGTGACAGGATCCAGCACAGATACGCAGTATTTT
j_gene: TRBJ2-3
d_gene: NA
v_gene: TRBV5-1

CDR3aa: CASSEGGSRTEAFF
CDR3nt: TGTGCCAGCAGTGAAGGGGGAAGTCGGACTGAAGCTTTCTTT
j_gene: TRBJ1-1
d_gene: NA
v_gene: TRBV2

CDR3aa: CASSLAWGAQETQYF
CDR3nt: TGCGCCAGCAGCTTGGCCTGGGGGGCCCAAGAGACCCAGTACTTC
j_gene: TRBJ2-5
d_gene: NA
v_gene: TRBV5-1

CDR3aa: CASSFDSEYGYTF
CDR3nt: TGTGCCAGCAGTTTCGACAGCGAGTACGGCTACACCTTC
j_gene: TRBJ1-2
d_gene: NA
v_gene: TRBV27

CDR3aa: CASSLGPGGSVSPLHF
CDR3nt: TGTGCCAGCAGCTTAGGGCCAGGGGGAAGCGTTTCACCCCTCCACTTT
j_gene: TRBJ1-6
d_gene: TRBD1
v_gene: TRBV7-2

CDR3aa: CASSFSTDTQYF
CDR3nt: TGCGCCAGCAGTTTCAGCACAGATACGCAGTATTTT
j_gene: TRBJ2-3
d_gene: NA
v_gene: TRBV10-1

CDR3aa: CASSRTTGGTNEKLFF
CDR3nt: TGTGCCAGCAGTAGAACTACAGGGGGGACTAATGAAAAACTGTTTTTT
j_gene: TRBJ1-4
d_gene: TRBD1
v_gene: TRBV25-1

CDR3aa: CASSLMGQFYEQYF
CDR3nt: TGTGCCAGCAGCTTAATGGGACAGTTCTACGAGCAGTACTTC
j_gene: TRBJ2-7
d_gene: TRBD1
v_gene: TRBV7-9

CDR3aa: CASSYSIRLSTDTQYF
CDR3nt: TGTGCCAGCAGTTACTCGATCAGGCTGAGCACAGATACGCAGTATTTT
j_gene: TRBJ2-3
d_gene: NA
v_gene: TRBV6-5